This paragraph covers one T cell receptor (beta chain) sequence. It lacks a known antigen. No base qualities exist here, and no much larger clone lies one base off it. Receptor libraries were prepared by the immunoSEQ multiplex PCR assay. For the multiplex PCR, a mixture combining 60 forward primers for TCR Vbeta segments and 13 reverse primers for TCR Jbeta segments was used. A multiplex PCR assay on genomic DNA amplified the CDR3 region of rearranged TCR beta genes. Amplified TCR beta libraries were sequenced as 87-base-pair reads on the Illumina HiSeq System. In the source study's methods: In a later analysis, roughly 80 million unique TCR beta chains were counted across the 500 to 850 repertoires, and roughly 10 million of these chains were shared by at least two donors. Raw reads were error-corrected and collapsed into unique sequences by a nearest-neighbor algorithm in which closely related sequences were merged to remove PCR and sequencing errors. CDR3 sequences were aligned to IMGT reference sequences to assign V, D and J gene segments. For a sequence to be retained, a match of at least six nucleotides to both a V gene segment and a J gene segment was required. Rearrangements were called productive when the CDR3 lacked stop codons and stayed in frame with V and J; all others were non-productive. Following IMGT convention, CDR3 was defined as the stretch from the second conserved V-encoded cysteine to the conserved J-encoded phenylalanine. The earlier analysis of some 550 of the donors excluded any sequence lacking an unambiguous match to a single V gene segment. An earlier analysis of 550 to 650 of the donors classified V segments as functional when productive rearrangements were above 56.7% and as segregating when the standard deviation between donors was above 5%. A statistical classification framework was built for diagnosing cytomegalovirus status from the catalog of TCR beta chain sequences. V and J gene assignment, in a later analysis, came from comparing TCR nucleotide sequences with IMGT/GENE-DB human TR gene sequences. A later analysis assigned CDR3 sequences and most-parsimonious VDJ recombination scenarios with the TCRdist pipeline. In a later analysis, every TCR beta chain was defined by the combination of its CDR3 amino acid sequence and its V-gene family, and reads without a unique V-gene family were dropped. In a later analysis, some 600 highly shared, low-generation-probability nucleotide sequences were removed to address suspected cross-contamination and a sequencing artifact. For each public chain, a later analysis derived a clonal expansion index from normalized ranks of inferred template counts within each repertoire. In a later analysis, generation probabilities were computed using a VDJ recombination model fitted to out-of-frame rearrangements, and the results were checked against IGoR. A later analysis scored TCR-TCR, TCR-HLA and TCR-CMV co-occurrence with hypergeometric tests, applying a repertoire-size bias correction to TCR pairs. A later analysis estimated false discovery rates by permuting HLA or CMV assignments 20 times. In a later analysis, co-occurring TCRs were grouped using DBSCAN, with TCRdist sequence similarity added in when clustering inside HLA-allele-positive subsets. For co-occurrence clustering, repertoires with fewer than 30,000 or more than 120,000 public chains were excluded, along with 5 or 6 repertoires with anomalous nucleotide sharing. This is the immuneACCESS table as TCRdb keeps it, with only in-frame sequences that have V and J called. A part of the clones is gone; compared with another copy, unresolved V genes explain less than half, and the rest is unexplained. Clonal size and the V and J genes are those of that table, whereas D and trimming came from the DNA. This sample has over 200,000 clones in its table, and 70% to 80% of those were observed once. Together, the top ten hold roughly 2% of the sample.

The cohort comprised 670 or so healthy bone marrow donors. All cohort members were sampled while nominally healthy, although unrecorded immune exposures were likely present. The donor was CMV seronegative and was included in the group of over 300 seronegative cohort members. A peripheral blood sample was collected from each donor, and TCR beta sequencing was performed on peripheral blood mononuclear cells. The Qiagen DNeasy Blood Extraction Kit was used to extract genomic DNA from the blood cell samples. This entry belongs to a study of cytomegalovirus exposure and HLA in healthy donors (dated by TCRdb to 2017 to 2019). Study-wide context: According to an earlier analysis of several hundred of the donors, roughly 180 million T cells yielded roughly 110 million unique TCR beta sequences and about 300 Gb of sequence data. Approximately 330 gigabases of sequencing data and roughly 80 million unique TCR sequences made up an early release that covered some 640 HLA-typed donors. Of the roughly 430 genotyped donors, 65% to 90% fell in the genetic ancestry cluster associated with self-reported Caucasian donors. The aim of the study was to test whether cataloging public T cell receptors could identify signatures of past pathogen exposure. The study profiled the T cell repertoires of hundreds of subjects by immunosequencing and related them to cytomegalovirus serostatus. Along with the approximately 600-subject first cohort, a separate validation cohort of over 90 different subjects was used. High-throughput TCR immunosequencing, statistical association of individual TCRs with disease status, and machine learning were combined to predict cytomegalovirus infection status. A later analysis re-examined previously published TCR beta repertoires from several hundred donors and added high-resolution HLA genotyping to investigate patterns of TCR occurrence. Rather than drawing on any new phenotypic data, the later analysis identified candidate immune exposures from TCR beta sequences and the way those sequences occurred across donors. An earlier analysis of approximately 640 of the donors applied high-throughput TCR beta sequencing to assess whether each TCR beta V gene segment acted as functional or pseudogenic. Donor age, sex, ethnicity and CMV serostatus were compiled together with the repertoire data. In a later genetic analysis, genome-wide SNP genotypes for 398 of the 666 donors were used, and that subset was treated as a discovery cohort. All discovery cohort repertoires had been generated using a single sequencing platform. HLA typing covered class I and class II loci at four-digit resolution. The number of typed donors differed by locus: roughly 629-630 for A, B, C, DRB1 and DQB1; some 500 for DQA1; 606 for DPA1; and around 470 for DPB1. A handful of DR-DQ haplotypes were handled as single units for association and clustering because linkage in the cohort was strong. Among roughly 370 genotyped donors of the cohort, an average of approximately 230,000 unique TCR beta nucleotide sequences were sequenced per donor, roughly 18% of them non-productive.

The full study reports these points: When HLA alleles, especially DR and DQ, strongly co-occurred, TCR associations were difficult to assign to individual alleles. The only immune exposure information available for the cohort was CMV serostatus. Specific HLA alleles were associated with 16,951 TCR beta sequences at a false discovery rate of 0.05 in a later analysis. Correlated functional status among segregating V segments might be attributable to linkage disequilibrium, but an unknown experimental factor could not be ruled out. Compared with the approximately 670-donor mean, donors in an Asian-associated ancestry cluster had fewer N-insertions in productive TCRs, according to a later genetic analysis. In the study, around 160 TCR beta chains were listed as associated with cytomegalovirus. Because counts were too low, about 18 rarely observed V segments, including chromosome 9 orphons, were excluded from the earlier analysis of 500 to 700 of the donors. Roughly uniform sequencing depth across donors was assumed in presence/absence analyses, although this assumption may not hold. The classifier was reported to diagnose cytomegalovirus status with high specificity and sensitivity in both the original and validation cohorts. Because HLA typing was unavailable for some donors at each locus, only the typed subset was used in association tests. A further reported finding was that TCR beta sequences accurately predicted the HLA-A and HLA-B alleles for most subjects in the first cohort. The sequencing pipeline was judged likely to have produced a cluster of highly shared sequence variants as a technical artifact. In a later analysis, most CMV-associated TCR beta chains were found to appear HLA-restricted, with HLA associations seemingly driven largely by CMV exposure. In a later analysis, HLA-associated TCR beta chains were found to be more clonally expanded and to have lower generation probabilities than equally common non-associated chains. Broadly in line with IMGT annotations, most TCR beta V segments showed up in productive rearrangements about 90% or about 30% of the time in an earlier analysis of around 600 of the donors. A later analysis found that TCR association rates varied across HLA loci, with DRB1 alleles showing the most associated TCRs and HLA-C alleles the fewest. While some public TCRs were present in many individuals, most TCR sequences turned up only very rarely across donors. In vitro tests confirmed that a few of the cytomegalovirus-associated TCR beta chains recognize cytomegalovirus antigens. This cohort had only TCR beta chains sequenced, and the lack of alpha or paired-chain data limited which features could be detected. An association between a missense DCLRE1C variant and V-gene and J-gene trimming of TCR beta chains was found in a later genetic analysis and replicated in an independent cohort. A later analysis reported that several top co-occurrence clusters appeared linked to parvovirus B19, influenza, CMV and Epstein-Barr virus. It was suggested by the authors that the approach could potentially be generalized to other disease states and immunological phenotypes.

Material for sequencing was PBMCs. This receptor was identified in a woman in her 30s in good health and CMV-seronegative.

The DNA sequence is TGTGCCAGCATATACGACAGGATGAACACTGAAGCTTTCTTT. Translation gives CASIYDRMNTEAFF. Recombination joined TRBV27 with TRBJ1-1; the D gene is perhaps TRBD1, from 6 matching bases. CDR1 and CDR2 (MNHEY, SMNVEV) derive from the germline V gene (reference sequence). The CDR3, cysteine through phenylalanine, is 14 amino acids long. Of the read, only the CDR3 DNA is kept; its 42 bases are in frame from base 1. V is shortened by 7 bases, J by 0 bases, and the region joining them spans 12 bases.